This entry is about one T cell receptor (beta chain). Its antigen is not identified. This record comes from a study of T cells expressing NK-cell markers. TCRdb reanalyzed the 5' RACE reads and collapses them to one entry per CDR3 protein, without DNA. The sample's table shows 400,000 to 550,000 distinct CDR3 sequences. This CDR3 is 16 amino acids long. The germline gives CDR1 LGHNA, CDR2 YSLEER. Study results and limitations: About 1.0-7.5% of CD8+ T cells in about 6 donors belonged to dominant NKG2C+ clonotypes.

J is TRBJ2-7 and V is TRBV4-3; TCRdb indicates TRBD1, and absent DNA this call remains unverified. This receptor was taken from a woman between 18 and 75 years old in good health. The sample was blood T cells: a sorted CD56 or NKG2C T cell subset, CD4+ or CD8+ T cells, or bulk PBMC T cells (not recorded which). The CDR3 is CASSQVSGTGVYEQYF.